This is a list of T cell receptor beta chains from one sample in a study of blood T cell repertoires in COVID-19. Method: immunoSEQ multiplex PCR; TCRdb's copy keeps in-frame clones and lacks some. Found here are fewer than 250,000 clones, 65% to 90% of them singletons; the top ten hold 4.7%. The specimen sequenced was peripheral blood. The receptor set was obtained from a woman in her 70s with acute or convalescent COVID-19. The conserved cysteine and the conserved F or W are not part of the CDR3 here. D genes are given only for firm matches.

v_gene	d_gene	j_gene	CDR3aa
TRBV19	-	TRBJ1-6	ASSISQGTVNSPLH
TRBV4-1	TRBD2	TRBJ2-5	ASSQDGQGGETQY
TRBV18	TRBD1	TRBJ2-5	ASSPIQGALPDQETQY
TRBV5-1	TRBD1	TRBJ2-7	ASSLAGGQGYEQY
TRBV9	TRBD1	TRBJ1-1	ASSGTGAGGTEAF
TRBV6-2/TRBV6-3	-	TRBJ2-2	ASSYSEGGELF
TRBV4-1	TRBD1	TRBJ2-3	ASSQDRGVRDTQY
TRBV18	TRBD1	TRBJ1-2	ASSRDRGANYGYT
TRBV27	TRBD1	TRBJ1-6	ASSFFSGTVHNSPLH
TRBV18	-	TRBJ1-6	ASSPMDRDSPLH
TRBV29-1	-	TRBJ1-2	SVHNSNYGYT
TRBV9	-	TRBJ1-6	ASSVGGYYNSPLH
TRBV5-1	-	TRBJ1-6	ASSEGVTLH
TRBV6-4	TRBD2	TRBJ2-1	ASSPSGGRYNEQF
TRBV29-1	-	TRBJ1-2	SVPGLSYGYT
TRBV5-1	-	TRBJ1-2	ASSILRGESYGYT
TRBV7-2	-	TRBJ1-1	ASSQLAQGYMNTEAF
TRBV5-1	-	TRBJ2-3	ASSPGPGTSTDTQY
TRBV7-9	-	TRBJ1-2	ASSPLGRYGYT
TRBV5-5	-	TRBJ1-2	ASSPGGPSQNYGYT
TRBV24-1	-	TRBJ2-3	ATSPGTSTDTQY
TRBV6-2/TRBV6-3	-	TRBJ1-5	ASSYSTITNRNQPQH
TRBV28	-	TRBJ1-2	ASTGALNYGYT
TRBV7-9	-	TRBJ2-5	ATVGSQETQY
TRBV29-1	-	TRBJ1-6	SVLSGSGNSPLH
TRBV4-1	TRBD1	TRBJ2-7	ASSQLPGTGPYEQY
TRBV5-1	-	TRBJ2-6	ASSPSSGANVLT
TRBV9	TRBD2	TRBJ2-1	ASSVARGGNEQF
TRBV10-3	TRBD1	TRBJ2-7	AIGQGGLYEQY
TRBV5-1	TRBD2	TRBJ2-1	ASSLQAGVGDEQF
TRBV6-1	TRBD1	TRBJ1-1	ASSEQAGGWTEAF
TRBV10-1	-	TRBJ1-2	ASSPFRGYT